A single sample is the source of the 10 T cell receptor beta chains below, sequenced in a study of T cell clusters in autoimmune cytopenias. One tube held mixed TRB-A and TRB-B primer pools for touch-down PCR. TCRdb re-called the multiplex PCR reads and shows each CDR3 protein once, DNA omitted. The sample holds 450 to 600 distinct CDR3 sequences. Roughly 38,000 genome equivalents of blood DNA were amplified for TRB. Sample: peripheral blood. These receptors all stem from a human donor with an autoimmune cytopenia or autoimmune hepatitis (not recorded which).

Here the CDR3 reads CASSKGSGAAGELFF. This sequence joins TRBV12-3 or TRBV12-4 and TRBJ2-2; TCRdb indicates TRBD1, and absent DNA this call remains unverified. The CDR3 covers 15 residues.

This clonotype is identified as medium-sized from frequency. This rearrangement joins TRBV19 to TRBJ1-1; TCRdb outputs TRBD1, but without DNA this stays unchecked. The CDR3 length is 13 residues. Germline V gives CDR1 LNHDA, CDR2 SQIVND (reference sequence). This CDR3 is CASSNPLGAEAFF.

This chain's CDR3 is CASSLQASGNTIYF. The V call is TRBV12-3 or TRBV12-4, the J call TRBJ1-3. The CDR3 contains 14 residues.

This clonotype ranks as medium-sized in terms of frequency. The chain links TRBV29-1 to TRBJ2-5. The CDR3 spans 14 residues. Germline V CDR1 and CDR2: SQVTM, ANQGSEA. The chain's CDR3 is CSVVGWPYQETQYF.

The chain uses TRBV7-2 and TRBJ2-3; TCRdb's D gene call, TRBD1, goes unchecked for lack of DNA. The germline V gene encodes CDR1 SGHTA and CDR2 FQGNSA. This CDR3 contains 15 residues. The CDR3 sequence is CASSQGDLYADTQYF. The variable domain in full, with the rest retrieved from reference TRBV7-2 and TRBJ2-3, is GAGVSQSPSNKVTEKGKDVELRCDPISGHTALYWYRQSLGQGLEFLIYFQGNSAPDKSGLPSDRFSAERTGGSVSTLTIQRTQQEDSAVYLCASSQGDLYADTQYFGPGTRLTVL.

This clonotype is labeled medium-sized based on frequency. The chain carries TRBV30 and TRBJ1-6; as DNA is missing, the TRBD1 call by TCRdb cannot be tested. The CDR3 loop spans 14 amino acids. Germline lookup yields CDR1 GTSNPN and CDR2 SVGIG (reference sequence). The CDR3 spells CAWSQGQDNSPLHF.

The rearrangement links TRBV12-3 or TRBV12-4 to TRBJ2-3; as DNA is missing, the TRBD2 call by TCRdb cannot be tested. This CDR3 spans 16 amino acids. The CDR3 sequence is CASSTQGLAGADTQYF.

The genes are TRBV7-6 and TRBJ1-2; TCRdb proposes TRBD1, but this gene call is untestable without DNA. The CDR3 consists of 15 residues. Germline V gene data show CDR1 as SGHVS and CDR2 as FNYEAQ. The CDR3 region is CASSSETGVNYGYTF.

This clonotype is labeled medium-sized (0.01 to 0.1%) based on frequency. The rearrangement uses TRBV6-5 and TRBJ1-5; TCRdb lists TRBD1, though no DNA is available to test this call. Germline values: CDR1 MNHEY, CDR2 SVGAGI. The CDR3 sequence is 13 residues long. CDR3 region: CASSIGVEQPQHF.

This chain connects TRBV4-3 to TRBJ1-6; as DNA is missing, the TRBD1 call by TCRdb cannot be tested. Germline V gene lookup returns CDR1 LGHNA and CDR2 YSLEER. This CDR3 has 18 residues. This chain's CDR3 is CASSQDDATGTGGSPLHF.